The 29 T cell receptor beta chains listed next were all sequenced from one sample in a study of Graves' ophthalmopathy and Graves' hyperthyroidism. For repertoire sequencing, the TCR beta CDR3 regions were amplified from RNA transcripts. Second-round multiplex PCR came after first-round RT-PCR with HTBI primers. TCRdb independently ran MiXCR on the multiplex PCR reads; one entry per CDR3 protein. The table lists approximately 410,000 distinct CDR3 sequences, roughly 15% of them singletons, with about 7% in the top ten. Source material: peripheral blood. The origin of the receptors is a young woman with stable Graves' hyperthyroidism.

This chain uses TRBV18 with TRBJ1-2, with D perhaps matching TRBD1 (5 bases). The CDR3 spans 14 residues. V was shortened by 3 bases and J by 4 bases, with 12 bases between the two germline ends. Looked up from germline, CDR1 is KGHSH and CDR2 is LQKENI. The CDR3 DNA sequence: TGTGCCAGCTCACCGCAGACAGTCCCCTATGGCTACACCTTC. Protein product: CASSPQTVPYGYTF.

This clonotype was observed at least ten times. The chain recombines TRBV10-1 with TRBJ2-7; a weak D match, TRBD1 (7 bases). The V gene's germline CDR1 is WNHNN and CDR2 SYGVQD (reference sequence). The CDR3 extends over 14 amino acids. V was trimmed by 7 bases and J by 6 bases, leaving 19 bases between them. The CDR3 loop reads CASTRLTGRREQYF. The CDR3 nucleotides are TGCGCCAGCACCCGGCTGACAGGGAGGCGCGAGCAGTACTTC.

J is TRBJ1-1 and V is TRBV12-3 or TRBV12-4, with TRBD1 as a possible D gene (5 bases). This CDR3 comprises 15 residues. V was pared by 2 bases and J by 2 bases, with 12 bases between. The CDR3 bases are TGTGCCAGCAGTTTATCTCTCCAGGGAAACACTGAAGCTTTCTTT. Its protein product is CASSLSLQGNTEAFF.

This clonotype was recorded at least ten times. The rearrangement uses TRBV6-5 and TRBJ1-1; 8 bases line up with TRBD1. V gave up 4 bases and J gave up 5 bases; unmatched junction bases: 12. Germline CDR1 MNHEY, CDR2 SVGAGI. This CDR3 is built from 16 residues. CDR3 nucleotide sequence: TGTGCCAGCAGTTGGGACAGGCTCCCCGAGGGAACTGAAGCTTTCTTT. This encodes CASSWDRLPEGTEAFF.

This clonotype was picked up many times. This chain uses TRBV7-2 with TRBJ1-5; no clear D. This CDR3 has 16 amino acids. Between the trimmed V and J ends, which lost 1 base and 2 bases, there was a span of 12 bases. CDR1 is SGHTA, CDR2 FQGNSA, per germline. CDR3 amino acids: CASSLEGSFRNQPQHF. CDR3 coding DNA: TGTGCCAGCAGCTTAGAGGGCAGTTTCCGCAATCAGCCCCAGCATTTT. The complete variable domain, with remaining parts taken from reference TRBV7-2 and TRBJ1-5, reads GAGVSQSPSNKVTEKGKDVELRCDPISGHTALYWYRQSLGQGLEFLIYFQGNSAPDKSGLPSDRFSAERTGGSVSTLTIQRTQQEDSAVYLCASSLEGSFRNQPQHFGDGTRLSIL.

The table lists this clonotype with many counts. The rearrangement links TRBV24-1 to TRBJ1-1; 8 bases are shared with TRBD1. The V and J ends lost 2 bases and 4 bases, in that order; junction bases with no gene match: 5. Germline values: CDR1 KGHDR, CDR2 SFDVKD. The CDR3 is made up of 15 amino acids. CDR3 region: CATSDSTGVFTEAFF. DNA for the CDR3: TGTGCCACCAGTGATTCGACAGGGGTATTCACTGAAGCTTTCTTT.

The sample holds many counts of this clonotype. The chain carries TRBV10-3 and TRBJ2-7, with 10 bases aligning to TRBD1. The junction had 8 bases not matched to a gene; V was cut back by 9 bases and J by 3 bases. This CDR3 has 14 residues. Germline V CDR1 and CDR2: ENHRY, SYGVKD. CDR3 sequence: CAIKGTGDFYEQYF. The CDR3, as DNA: TGTGCCATAAAGGGGACAGGGGACTTCTACGAGCAGTACTTC.

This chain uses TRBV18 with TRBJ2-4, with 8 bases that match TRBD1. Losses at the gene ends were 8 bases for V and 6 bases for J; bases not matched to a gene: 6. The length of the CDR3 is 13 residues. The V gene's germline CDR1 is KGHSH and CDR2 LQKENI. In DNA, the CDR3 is TGTGCCAGCCGACTCGGACAGGGAAACATTCAGTACTTC. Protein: CASRLGQGNIQYF.

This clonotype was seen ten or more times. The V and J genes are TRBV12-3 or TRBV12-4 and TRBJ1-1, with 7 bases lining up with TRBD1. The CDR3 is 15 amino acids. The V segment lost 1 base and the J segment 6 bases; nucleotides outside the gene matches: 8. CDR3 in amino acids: CASSLVGQARAEAFF. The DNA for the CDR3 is TGTGCCAGCAGTTTAGTCGGACAGGCAAGAGCTGAAGCTTTCTTT.

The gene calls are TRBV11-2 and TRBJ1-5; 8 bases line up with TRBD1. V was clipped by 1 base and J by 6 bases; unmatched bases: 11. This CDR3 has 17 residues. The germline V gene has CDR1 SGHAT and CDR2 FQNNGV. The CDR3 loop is CASSLGGQGGIGQPQHF. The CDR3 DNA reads TGTGCCAGCAGCTTAGGAGGACAGGGCGGTATAGGTCAGCCCCAGCATTTT.

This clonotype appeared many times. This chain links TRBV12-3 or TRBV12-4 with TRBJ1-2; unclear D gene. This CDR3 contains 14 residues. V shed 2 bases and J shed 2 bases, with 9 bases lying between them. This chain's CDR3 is CASSLSGKNYGYTF. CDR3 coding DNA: TGTGCCAGCAGTTTATCCGGGAAGAACTATGGCTACACCTTC.

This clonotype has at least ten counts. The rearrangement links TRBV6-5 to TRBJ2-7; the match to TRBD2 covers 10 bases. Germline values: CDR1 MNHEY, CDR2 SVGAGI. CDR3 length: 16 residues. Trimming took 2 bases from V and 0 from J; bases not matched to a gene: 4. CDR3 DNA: TGTGCCAGCAGTTACGATCTAGCGGGGGCCTCCTACGAGCAGTACTTC. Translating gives CASSYDLAGASYEQYF.

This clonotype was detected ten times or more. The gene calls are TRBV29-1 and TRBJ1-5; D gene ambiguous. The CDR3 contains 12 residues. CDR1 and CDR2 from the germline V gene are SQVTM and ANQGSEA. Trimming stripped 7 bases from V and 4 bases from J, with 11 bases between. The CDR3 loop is CSGRATNQPQHF. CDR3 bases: TGCAGCGGGCGGGCGACTAATCAGCCCCAGCATTTT.

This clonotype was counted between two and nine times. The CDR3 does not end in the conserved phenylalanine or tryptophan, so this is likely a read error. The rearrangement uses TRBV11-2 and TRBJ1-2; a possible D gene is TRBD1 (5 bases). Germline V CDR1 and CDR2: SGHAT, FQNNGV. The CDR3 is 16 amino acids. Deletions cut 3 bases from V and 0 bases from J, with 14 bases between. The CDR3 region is CASSLDIGYSNYGYTL. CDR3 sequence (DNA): TGTGCCAGCAGCTTGGACATCGGATACTCTAACTATGGCTACACCCTC.

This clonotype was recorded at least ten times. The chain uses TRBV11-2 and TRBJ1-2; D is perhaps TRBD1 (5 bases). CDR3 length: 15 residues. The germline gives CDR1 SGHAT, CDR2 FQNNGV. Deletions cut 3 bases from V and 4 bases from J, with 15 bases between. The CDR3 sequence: CASSLGHSNPYGYTF. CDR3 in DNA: TGTGCCAGCAGCTTGGGGCATAGCAACCCCTATGGCTACACCTTC.

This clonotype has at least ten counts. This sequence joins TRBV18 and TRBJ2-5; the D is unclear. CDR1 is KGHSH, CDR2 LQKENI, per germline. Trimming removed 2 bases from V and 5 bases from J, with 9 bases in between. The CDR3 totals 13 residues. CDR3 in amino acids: CASSPGFAETQYF. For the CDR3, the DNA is TGTGCCAGCTCACCAGGTTTCGCGGAGACCCAGTACTTC.

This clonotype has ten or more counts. The DNA for the CDR3 is TGTGCCAGCAGTGGACGACACCTAACGAACACTGAAGCTTTCTTT. This codes for CASSGRHLTNTEAFF. The chain links TRBV25-1 to TRBJ1-1; D not certain. V was trimmed by 4 bases and J by 1 base, leaving 13 bases between them. Germline values: CDR1 MGHDK, CDR2 SYGVNS. The CDR3 extends over 15 amino acids.

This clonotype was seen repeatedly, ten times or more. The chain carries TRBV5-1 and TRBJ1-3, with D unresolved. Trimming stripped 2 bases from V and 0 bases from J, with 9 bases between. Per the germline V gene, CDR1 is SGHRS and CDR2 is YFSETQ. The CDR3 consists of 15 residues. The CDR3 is CASSLQSDSGNTIYF. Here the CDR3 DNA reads TGCGCCAGCAGCTTACAAAGCGACTCTGGAAACACCATATATTTT.

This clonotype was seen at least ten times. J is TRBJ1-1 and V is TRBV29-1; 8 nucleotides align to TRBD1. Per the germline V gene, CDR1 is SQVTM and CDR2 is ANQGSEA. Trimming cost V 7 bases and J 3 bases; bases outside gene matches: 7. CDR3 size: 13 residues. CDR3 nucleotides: TGCAGCGCACACAGACAGGGGTACACTGAAGCTTTCTTT. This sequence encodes CSAHRQGYTEAFF.

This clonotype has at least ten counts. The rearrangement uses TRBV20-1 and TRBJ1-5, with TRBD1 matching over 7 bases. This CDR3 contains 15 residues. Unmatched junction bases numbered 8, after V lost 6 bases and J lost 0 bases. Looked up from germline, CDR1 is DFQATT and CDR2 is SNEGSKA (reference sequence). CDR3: CSAAMAGGSNQPQHF. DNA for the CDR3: TGCAGTGCAGCTATGGCAGGGGGTAGCAATCAGCCCCAGCATTTT.

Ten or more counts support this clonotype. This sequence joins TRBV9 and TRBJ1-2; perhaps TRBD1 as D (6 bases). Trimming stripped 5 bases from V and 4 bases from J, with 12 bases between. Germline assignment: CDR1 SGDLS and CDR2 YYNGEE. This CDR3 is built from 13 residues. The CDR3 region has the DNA TGTGCCAGCAGAGGGGGGGACCCCTATGGCTACACCTTC. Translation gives CASRGGDPYGYTF.

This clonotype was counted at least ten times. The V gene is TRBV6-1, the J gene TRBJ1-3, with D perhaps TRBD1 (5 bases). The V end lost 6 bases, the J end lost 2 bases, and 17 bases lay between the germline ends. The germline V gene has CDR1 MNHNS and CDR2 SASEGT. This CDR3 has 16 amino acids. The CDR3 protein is CASSTGRAATGNTIYF. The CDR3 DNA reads TGTGCCAGCAGCACAGGCAGGGCGGCCACTGGAAACACCATATATTTT.

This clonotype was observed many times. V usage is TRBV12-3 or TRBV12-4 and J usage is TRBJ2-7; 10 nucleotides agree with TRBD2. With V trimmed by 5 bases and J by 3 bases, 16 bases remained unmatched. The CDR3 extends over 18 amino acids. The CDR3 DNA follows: TGTGCCAGCAGTCCGGAGAGGGCTAGCGGGGGCCACTACTACGAGCAGTACTTC. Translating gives CASSPERASGGHYYEQYF.

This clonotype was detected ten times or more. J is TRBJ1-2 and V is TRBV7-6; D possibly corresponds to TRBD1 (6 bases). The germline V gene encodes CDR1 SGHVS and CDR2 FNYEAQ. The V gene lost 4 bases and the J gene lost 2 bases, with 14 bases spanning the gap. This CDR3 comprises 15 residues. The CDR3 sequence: CASSSLLTGNYGYTF. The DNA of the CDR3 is TGTGCCAGCAGCTCCCTGCTTACAGGGAACTATGGCTACACCTTC.

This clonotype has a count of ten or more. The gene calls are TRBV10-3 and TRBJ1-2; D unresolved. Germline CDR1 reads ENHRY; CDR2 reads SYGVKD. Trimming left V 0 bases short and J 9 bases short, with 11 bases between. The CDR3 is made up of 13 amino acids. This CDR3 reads CAISESGAMSYTF. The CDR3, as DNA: TGTGCCATCAGTGAGTCCGGAGCGATGAGCTACACCTTC.

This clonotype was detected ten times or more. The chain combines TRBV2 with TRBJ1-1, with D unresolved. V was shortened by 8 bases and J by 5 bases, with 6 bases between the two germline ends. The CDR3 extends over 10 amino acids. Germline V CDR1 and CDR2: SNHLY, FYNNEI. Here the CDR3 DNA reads TGTGCCAGCTATTGGACTGAAGCTTTCTTT. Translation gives CASYWTEAFF.

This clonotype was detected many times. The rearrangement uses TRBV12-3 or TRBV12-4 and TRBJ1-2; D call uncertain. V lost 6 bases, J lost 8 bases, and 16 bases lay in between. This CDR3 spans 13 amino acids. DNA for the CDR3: TGTGCCAGCAGCTTTTCCGCCTTGCGGGGCTACACCTTC. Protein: CASSFSALRGYTF.

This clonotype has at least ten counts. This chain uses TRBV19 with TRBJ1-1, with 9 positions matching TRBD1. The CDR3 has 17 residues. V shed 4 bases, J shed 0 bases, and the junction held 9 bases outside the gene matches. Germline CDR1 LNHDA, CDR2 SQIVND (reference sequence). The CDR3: CASSRGQGLGMNTEAFF. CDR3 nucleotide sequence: TGTGCCAGTAGTAGGGGACAGGGTTTGGGGATGAACACTGAAGCTTTCTTT.

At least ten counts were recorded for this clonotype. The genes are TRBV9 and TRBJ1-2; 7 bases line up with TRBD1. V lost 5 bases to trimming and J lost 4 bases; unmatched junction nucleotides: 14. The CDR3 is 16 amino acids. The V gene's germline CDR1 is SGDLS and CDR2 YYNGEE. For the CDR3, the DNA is TGTGCCAGCAGGAAATCGACAGGGCCTGGAAGCTATGGCTACACCTTC. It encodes CASRKSTGPGSYGYTF. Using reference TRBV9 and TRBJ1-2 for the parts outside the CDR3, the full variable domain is DSGVTQTPKHLITATGQRVTLRCSPRSGDLSVYWYQQSLDQGLQFLIQYYNGEERAKGNILERFSAQQFPDLHSELNLSSLELGDSALYFCASRKSTGPGSYGYTFGSGTRLTVV.